One sample yielded the 21 T cell receptor beta chains listed below, sequenced in a study of T cells after yellow fever vaccination. One entry per CDR3 protein, called by TCRdb with MiXCR from the 5' RACE reads. Of hundreds of thousands of distinct CDR3 sequences in the sample, roughly 14% are singletons; the top ten hold over 12%. Source: PBMCs, taken on the day of the yellow fever booster vaccination. The receptors stem from a man in his thirties or forties who received the YFV17D yellow fever vaccine.

This clonotype was found a few times. The DNA for the CDR3 is TGTGCCAGCAGTACCCTCGGACGGGAAGGTGGGGATACGCAGTATTTT. Protein sequence: CASSTLGREGGDTQYF. This chain links TRBV27 with TRBJ2-3; D is perhaps TRBD2 (5 bases). The CDR3 loop spans 16 amino acids. The V and J ends lost 5 bases and 6 bases respectively, with 21 bases between them. Per the germline V gene, CDR1 is MNHEY and CDR2 is SMNVEV (reference sequence).

This clonotype was seen more than once but under ten times. The V and J genes are TRBV4-3 and TRBJ2-5; the match to TRBD2 covers 10 bases. CDR3 length: 16 amino acids. CDR1 and CDR2 (germline): LGHNA, YSLEER. V lost 4 bases to trimming and J lost 2 bases; unmatched junction nucleotides: 7. CDR3 sequence (DNA): TGCGCCAGCAGCCGGGGTGGAGCGGGAGGGCAAGAGACCCAGTACTTC. Translating it yields CASSRGGAGGQETQYF.

This clonotype appeared a few times. This chain joins TRBV7-2 and TRBJ2-3; tentative D call: TRBD2 (5 bases). The CDR3 runs to 15 residues. With 3 bases removed from V and 1 base from J, the gap between germline ends came to 11 bases. Germline V CDR1 and CDR2: SGHTA, FQGNSA. The CDR3 protein is CASSLQRSRTDTQYF. The CDR3, as DNA: TGTGCCAGCAGCTTGCAGCGGTCCCGCACAGATACGCAGTATTTT.

J is TRBJ2-7 and V is TRBV7-8; 7 bases fit TRBD2. This CDR3 spans 15 amino acids. Germline trimming cut 5 bases from V and 7 bases from J; bases unmatched to any gene: 14. Germline lookup yields CDR1 SGHVS and CDR2 FQNEAQ. The CDR3 is CASSLDGAGAREQYF. CDR3 bases: TGTGCCAGCAGCCTCGATGGGGCGGGAGCAAGGGAGCAGTACTTC. Drawing the rest from reference TRBV7-8 and TRBJ2-7, the complete variable domain is GAGVSQSPRYKVAKRGQDVALRCDPISGHVSLFWYQQALGQGPEFLTYFQNEAQLDKSGLPSDRFFAERPEGSVSTLKIQRTQQEDSAVYLCASSLDGAGAREQYFGPGTRLTVT.

This clonotype was counted only a few times. The chain combines TRBV20-1 with TRBJ2-5, with 15 bases identical to TRBD2. V shed 1 base and J 5 bases; nucleotides not matched to a gene: 8. The V gene's germline CDR1 is DFQATT and CDR2 SNEGSKA (reference sequence). The CDR3 runs 17 residues. The CDR3 protein is CSARVGTSGRLGETQYF. The DNA of the CDR3 is TGCAGTGCTAGAGTAGGGACTAGCGGGAGGCTGGGTGAGACCCAGTACTTC.

The chain links TRBV5-8 to TRBJ2-5, with D hard to call. With 2 bases removed from V and 0 bases from J, the gap between germline ends came to 5 bases. The germline V gene encodes CDR1 SGHTS and CDR2 YDEGEE. This CDR3 contains 13 residues. CDR3 DNA: TGTGCCAGCAGCTTTGCGTACCAAGAGACCCAGTACTTC. It yields the protein CASSFAYQETQYF.

This clonotype was detected a few times. The chain carries TRBV29-1 and TRBJ1-4; D remains unclear. Trimming removed 0 bases at V and 7 bases at J, with 3 bases between. Germline V gene data show CDR1 as SQVTM and CDR2 as ANQGSEA. The CDR3 is 11 amino acids. The CDR3 DNA sequence: TGCAGCGTTGAAGAAGCTGAAAAACTGTTTTTT. It encodes CSVEEAEKLFF.

This clonotype was observed many times. V is TRBV20-1 and J is TRBJ2-5; no reliable D call. Germline CDR1 is DFQATT and CDR2 is SNEGSKA (reference sequence). The CDR3 totals 10 residues. V shed 1 base and J shed 5 bases, with 2 bases lying between them. The CDR3 coding sequence is TGCAGTGCTAGAGGGGAGACCCAGTACTTC. As protein: CSARGETQYF.

The V and J genes are TRBV9 and TRBJ1-1; perhaps TRBD1 as D (5 bases). V dropped 0 bases and J dropped 3 bases, with 6 bases sitting between them. Germline V lookup: CDR1 SGDLS, CDR2 YYNGEE. The CDR3 spans 13 residues. The CDR3, as DNA: TGTGCCAGCAGCGTAGGCAGGGACACTGAAGCTTTCTTT. It yields the protein CASSVGRDTEAFF.

This clonotype was observed many times. CDR3 in DNA: TGTGCCAGCTCACCACCGGACGGCTACGAGCAGTACTTC. This gives the protein CASSPPDGYEQYF. This chain links TRBV18 with TRBJ2-7; no firm D call. The CDR3 totals 13 residues. V was cut by 0 bases and J by 3 bases, with 6 bases left in between. Germline lookup yields CDR1 KGHSH and CDR2 LQKENI.

The chain has TRBV7-9 and TRBJ1-4, with 9 nucleotides matching TRBD1. This CDR3 spans 17 amino acids. Unmatched junction bases numbered 11, after V lost 5 bases and J lost 4 bases. Germline-derived CDR1 and CDR2 are SEHNR and FQNEAQ (reference sequence). The CDR3 is CASSRLGGDRDNEKLFF. CDR3 DNA: TGTGCCAGCAGCCGCTTAGGAGGGGACAGGGATAATGAAAAACTGTTTTTT.

This clonotype was seen a few times. The gene calls are TRBV7-2 and TRBJ2-1; 12 positions agree with TRBD2. J was trimmed by 7 bases and V by 2 bases; bases with no gene match: 6. The germline V gene has CDR1 SGHTA and CDR2 FQGNSA. CDR3 length: 16 residues. CDR3 residues: CASSLSLAGGENEQFF. The CDR3 DNA follows: TGTGCCAGCAGCTTAAGTCTAGCGGGAGGGGAGAATGAGCAGTTCTTC.

V usage is TRBV12-3 or TRBV12-4 and J usage is TRBJ2-1; TRBD2 matches 15 bases. The V segment lost 5 bases and the J segment 8 bases; nucleotides outside the gene matches: 10. The length of the CDR3 is 17 residues. The chain's CDR3 is CASSPGTSGRNFDEQFF. CDR3 DNA sequence: TGTGCCAGCAGTCCAGGGACTAGCGGGAGGAACTTCGATGAGCAGTTCTTC.

The CDR3 loop is CASRSGASYGYTF. Here the CDR3 DNA reads TGTGCCAGCAGATCAGGGGCCAGTTATGGCTACACCTTC. The chain recombines TRBV28 with TRBJ1-2; a weak D match, TRBD1 (6 bases). The V end lost 6 bases, the J end lost 5 bases, and 13 bases lay between the germline ends. The CDR3 is made up of 13 amino acids. CDR1 and CDR2 from the germline V gene are MDHEN and SYDVKM.

This clonotype has a handful of counts. The CDR3 sequence: CASSEQANTEAFF. The CDR3, as DNA: TGCGCCAGCAGTGAACAGGCGAACACTGAAGCTTTCTTT. The chain is built from TRBV10-1 and TRBJ1-1, with TRBD1 as a possible D gene (5 bases). Looked up from germline, CDR1 is WNHNN and CDR2 is SYGVQD (reference sequence). The CDR3 loop spans 13 amino acids. V was shortened by 3 bases and J by 1 base, with 6 bases between the two germline ends.

This clonotype was detected a few times. The chain is built from TRBV6-5 and TRBJ2-6; 9 positions match TRBD1. With 4 bases clipped from V and 6 bases from J, the junction kept 13 bases outside the gene matches. The CDR3 runs 18 residues. Germline CDR1 and CDR2: MNHEY and SVGAGI. This CDR3 reads CASSSLTGGMRVANVLTF. The CDR3 bases are TGTGCCAGCAGTTCCTTGACAGGGGGTATGAGAGTGGCCAACGTCCTGACTTTC.

The rearrangement joins TRBV7-2 to TRBJ2-1; D is unresolved. The CDR3 extends over 14 amino acids. The V gene lost 1 base and the J gene lost 0 bases, with 4 bases spanning the gap. Germline loops: CDR1 SGHTA, CDR2 FQGNSA. The CDR3 protein is CASSLVISYNEQFF. CDR3 coding DNA: TGTGCCAGCAGCTTAGTAATCTCCTACAATGAGCAGTTCTTC. The whole variable domain, filled in from reference TRBV7-2 and TRBJ2-1, reads GAGVSQSPSNKVTEKGKDVELRCDPISGHTALYWYRQSLGQGLEFLIYFQGNSAPDKSGLPSDRFSAERTGGSVSTLTIQRTQQEDSAVYLCASSLVISYNEQFFGPGTRLTVL.

This clonotype was counted between two and nine times. V gene TRBV4-3 combines with J gene TRBJ1-1; D unresolved. The CDR3 has 13 residues. The germline V gene has CDR1 LGHNA and CDR2 YSLEER. Trimming stripped 0 bases from V and 5 bases from J, with 7 bases between. This CDR3 is CASSQDSGTEAFF. The CDR3 DNA reads as TGCGCCAGCAGCCAAGATTCGGGGACTGAAGCTTTCTTT.

This chain joins TRBV10-2 and TRBJ1-4; tentative D call: TRBD1 (5 bases). Germline V CDR1 and CDR2: WSHSY, SAAADI. V was pared by 7 bases and J by 3 bases, with 12 bases between. The CDR3 sequence is 14 residues long. The CDR3 region has the DNA TGCGCCAGCAACCCGGGACCGCCTAATGAAAAACTGTTTTTT. Encoded protein: CASNPGPPNEKLFF.

J is TRBJ1-6 and V is TRBV5-1, with TRBD1 matching 7 bases. The length of the CDR3 is 14 residues. Per germline, CDR1 SGHRS and CDR2 YFSETQ. V dropped 5 bases and J dropped 8; count of bases not matched to a gene: 7. The DNA of the CDR3 is TGCGCCAGCAGACCTACAGGGGATTATTCACCCCTCCACTTT. As protein: CASRPTGDYSPLHF.

To note about this clonotype: Its ends do not fully match the called genes, so a read error is possible. V and J are TRBV23-1 and TRBJ2-1; 9 bases line up with TRBD2. TRBV23-1 has ORF status, its function being uncertain. The CDR3 has 13 amino acids. CDR3 nucleotide sequence: TGTGTCAGCAGGCCGCGGGAGGGCGGTGAGCAGTTCTTC. Its protein product is CVSRPREGGEQFF.